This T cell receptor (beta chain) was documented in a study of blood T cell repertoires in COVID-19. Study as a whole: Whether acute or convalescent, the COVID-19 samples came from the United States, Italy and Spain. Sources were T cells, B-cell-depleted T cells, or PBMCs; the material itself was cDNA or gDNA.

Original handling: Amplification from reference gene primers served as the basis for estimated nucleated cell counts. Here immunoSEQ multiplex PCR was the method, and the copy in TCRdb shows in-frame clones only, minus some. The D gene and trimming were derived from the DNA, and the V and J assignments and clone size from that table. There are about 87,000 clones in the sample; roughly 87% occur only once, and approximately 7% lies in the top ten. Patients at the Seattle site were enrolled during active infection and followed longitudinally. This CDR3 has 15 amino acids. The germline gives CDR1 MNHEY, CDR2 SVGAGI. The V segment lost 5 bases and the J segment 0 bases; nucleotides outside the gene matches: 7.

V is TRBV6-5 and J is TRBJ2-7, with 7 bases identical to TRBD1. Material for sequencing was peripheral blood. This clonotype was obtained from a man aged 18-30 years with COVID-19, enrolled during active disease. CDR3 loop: CASSPTGDFSYEQYF. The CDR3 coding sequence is TGTGCCAGCAGTCCCACAGGGGATTTCTCCTACGAGCAGTACTTC.